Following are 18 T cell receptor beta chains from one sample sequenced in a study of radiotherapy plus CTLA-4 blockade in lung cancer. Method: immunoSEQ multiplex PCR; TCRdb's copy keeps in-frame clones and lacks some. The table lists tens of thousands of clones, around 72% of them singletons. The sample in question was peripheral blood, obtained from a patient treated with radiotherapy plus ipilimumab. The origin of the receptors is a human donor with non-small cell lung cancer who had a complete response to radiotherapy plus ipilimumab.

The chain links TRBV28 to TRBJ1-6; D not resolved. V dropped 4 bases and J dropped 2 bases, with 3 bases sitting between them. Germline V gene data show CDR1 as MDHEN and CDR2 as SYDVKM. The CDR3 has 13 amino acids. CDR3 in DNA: TGTGCCAGCAGTTCTCCCTATAATTCACCCCTCCACTTT. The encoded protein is CASSSPYNSPLHF.

CDR3 protein: CASSPAGGAIDTQYF. Here the CDR3 DNA reads TGTGCCAGCAGTCCGGCGGGGGGAGCGATAGATACGCAGTATTTT. The V gene is TRBV25-1, the J gene TRBJ2-3, with TRBD2 matching over 8 bases. Trimming at V came to 5 bases and at J to 5 bases, leaving 9 bases not matched to a gene. The CDR3 totals 15 residues. CDR1 is MGHDK, CDR2 SYGVNS, per germline.

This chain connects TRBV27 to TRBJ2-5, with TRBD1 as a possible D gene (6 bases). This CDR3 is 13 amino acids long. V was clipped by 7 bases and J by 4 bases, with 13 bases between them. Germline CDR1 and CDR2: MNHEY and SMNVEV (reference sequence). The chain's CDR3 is CASKAQGRETQYF. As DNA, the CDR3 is TGTGCCAGCAAGGCACAGGGTCGAGAGACCCAGTACTTC.

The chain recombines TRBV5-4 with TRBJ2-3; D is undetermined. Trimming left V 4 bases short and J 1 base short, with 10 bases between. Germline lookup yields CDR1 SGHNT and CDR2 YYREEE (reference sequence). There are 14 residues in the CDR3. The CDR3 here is CASSVGSGTDTQYF. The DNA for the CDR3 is TGTGCCAGCAGCGTCGGTTCGGGCACAGATACGCAGTATTTT.

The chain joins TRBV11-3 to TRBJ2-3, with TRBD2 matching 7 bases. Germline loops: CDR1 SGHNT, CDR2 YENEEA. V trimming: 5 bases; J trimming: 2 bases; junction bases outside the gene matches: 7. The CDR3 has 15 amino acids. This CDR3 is CASSEEGRDTDTQYF. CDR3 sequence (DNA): TGTGCCAGCAGCGAAGAAGGGAGGGACACAGATACGCAGTATTTT.

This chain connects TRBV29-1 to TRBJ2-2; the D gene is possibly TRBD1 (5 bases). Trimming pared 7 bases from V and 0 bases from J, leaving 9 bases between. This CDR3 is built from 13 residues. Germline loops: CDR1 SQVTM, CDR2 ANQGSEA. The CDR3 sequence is CSGRQTNTGELFF. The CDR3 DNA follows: TGCAGCGGAAGACAGACGAACACCGGGGAGCTGTTTTTT.

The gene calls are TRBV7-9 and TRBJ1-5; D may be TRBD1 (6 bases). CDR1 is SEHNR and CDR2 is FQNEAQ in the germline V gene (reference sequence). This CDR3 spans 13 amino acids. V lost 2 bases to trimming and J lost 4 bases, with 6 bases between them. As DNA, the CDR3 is TGTGCCAGCAGCTTACAGGGGAATCAGCCCCAGCATTTT. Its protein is CASSLQGNQPQHF.

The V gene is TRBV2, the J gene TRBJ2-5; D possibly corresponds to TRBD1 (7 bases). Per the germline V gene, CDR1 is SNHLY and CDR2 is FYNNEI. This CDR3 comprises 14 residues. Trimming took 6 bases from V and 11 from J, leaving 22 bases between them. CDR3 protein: CASRLEQGTGEQYF. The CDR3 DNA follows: TGTGCCAGCAGGTTGGAACAGGGGACGGGGGAGCAGTACTTC.

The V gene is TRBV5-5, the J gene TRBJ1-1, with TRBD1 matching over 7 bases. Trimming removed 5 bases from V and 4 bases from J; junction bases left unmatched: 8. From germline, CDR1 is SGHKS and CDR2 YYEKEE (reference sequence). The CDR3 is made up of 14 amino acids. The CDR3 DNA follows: TGTGCCAGCAGTCTTAGACAGGGAGGCACTGAAGCTTTCTTT. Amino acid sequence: CASSLRQGGTEAFF.

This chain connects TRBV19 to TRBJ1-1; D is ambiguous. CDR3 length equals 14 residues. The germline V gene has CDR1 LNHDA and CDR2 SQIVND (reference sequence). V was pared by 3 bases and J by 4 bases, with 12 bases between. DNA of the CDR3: TGTGCCAGTAGTATGAACCCTGCGGGCACTGAAGCTTTCTTT. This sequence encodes CASSMNPAGTEAFF.

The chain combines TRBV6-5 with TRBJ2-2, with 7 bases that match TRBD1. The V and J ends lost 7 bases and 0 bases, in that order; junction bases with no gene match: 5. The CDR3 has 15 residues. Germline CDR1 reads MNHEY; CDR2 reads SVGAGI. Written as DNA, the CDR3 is TGTGCCAGCACCTGGGGACAGCCGAACACCGGGGAGCTGTTTTTT. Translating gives CASTWGQPNTGELFF.

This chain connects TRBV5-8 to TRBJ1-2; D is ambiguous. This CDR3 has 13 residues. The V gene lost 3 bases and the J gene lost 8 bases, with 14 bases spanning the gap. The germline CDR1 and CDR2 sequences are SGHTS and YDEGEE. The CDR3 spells CASSSLAAAGYTF. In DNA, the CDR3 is TGTGCCAGCAGCTCCCTCGCGGCAGCCGGCTACACCTTC. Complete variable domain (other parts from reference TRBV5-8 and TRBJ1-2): EAGVTQSPTHLIKTRGQQATLRCSPISGHTSVYWYQQALGLGLQFLLWYDEGEERNRGNFPPRFSGRQFPNYSSELNVNALELEDSALYLCASSSLAAAGYTFGSGTRLTVV.

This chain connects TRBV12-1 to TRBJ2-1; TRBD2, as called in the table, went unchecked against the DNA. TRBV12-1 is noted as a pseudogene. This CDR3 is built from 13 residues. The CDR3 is CARRFLTGNEQFF. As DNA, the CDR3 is TGTGCCAGAAGGTTCCTGACGGGGAATGAGCAGTTCTTC.

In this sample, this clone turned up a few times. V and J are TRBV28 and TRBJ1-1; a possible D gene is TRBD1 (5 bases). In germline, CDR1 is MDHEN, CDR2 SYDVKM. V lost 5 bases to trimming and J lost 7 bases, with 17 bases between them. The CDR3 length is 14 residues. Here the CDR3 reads CASSMGGGSREAFF. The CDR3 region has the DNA TGTGCCAGCAGTATGGGTGGGGGGTCCCGTGAAGCTTTCTTT.

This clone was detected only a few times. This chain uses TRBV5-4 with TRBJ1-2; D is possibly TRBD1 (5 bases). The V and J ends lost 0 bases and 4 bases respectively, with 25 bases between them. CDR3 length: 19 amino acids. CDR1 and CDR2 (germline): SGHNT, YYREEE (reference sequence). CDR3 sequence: CASSLDQGVDGGFIYGYTF. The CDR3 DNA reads TGTGCCAGCAGCTTGGACCAAGGGGTTGACGGGGGTTTTATCTATGGCTACACCTTC.

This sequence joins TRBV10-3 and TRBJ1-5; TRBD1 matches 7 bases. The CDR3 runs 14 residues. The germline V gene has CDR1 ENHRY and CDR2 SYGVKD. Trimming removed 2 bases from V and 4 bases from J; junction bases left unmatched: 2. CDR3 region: CAISEAGGNQPQHF. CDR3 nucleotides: TGTGCCATCAGTGAGGCAGGGGGGAATCAGCCCCAGCATTTT.

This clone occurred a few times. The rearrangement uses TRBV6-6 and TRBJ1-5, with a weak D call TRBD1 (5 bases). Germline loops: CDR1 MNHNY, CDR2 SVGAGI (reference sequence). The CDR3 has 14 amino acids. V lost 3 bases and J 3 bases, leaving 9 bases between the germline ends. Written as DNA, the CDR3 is TGTGCCAGCAGTTATTACAGGAACAATCAGCCCCAGCATTTT. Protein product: CASSYYRNNQPQHF.

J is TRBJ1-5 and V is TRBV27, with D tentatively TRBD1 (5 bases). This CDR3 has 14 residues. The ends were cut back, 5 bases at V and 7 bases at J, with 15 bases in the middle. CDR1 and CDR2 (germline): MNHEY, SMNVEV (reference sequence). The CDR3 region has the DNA TGTGCCAGCAGTCCACGACAGTCAAGGCAGCCCCAGCATTTT. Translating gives CASSPRQSRQPQHF.